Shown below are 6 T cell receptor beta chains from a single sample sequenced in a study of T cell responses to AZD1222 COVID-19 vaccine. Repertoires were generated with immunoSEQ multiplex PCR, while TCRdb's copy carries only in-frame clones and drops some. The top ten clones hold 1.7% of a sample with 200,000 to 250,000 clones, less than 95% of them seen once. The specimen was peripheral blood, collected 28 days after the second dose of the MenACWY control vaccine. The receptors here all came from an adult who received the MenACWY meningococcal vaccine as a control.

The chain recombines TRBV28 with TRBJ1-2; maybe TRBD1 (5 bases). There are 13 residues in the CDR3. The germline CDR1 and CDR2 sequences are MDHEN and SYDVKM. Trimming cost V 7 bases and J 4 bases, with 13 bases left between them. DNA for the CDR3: TGTGCCAGCACTTCGCGGGGGGGCTATGGCTACACCTTC. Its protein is CASTSRGGYGYTF.

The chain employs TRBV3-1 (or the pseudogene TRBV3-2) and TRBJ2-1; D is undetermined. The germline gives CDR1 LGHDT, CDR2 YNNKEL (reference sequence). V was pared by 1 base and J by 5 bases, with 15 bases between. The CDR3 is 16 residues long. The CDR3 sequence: CASSQVEPTRHNEQFF. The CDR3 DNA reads TGTGCCAGCAGCCAAGTGGAGCCGACCAGGCACAATGAGCAGTTCTTC.

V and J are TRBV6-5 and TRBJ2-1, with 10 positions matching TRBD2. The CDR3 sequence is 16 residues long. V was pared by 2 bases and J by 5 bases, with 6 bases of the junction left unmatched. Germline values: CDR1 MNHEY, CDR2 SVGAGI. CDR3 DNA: TGTGCCAGCAGTTACGGACTAGCGGAACGAAACAATGAGCAGTTCTTC. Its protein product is CASSYGLAERNNEQFF.

The CDR3 sequence: CASSLGPAYEQYF. In DNA form, the CDR3 reads TGTGCCAGCAGCTTAGGTCCTGCCTACGAGCAGTACTTC. The chain recombines TRBV5-5 with TRBJ2-7, with D uncertain. The CDR3 sequence is 13 residues long. Germline CDR1 SGHKS, CDR2 YYEKEE (reference sequence). V was pared by 2 bases and J by 2 bases, with 8 bases between. Full variable domain (outside the CDR3, taken from reference TRBV5-5 and TRBJ2-7): DAGVTQSPTHLIKTRGQQVTLRCSPISGHKSVSWYQQVLGQGPQFIFQYYEKEERGRGNFPDRFSARQFPNYSSELNVNALLLGDSALYLCASSLGPAYEQYFGPGTRLTVT.

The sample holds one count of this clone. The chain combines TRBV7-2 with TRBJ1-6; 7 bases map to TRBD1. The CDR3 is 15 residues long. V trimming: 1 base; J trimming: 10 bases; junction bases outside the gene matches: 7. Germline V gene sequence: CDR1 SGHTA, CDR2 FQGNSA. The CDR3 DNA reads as TGTGCCAGCAGCTTAGAGGGGGCGGAAGAATCACCCCTCCACTTT. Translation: CASSLEGAEESPLHF.

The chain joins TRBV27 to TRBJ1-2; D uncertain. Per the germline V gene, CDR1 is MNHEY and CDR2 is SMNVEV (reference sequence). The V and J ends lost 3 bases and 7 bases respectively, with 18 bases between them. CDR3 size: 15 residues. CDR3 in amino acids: CASSFWGSGPGGYTF. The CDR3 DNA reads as TGTGCCAGCAGTTTTTGGGGTTCTGGACCCGGTGGCTACACCTTC.